This T cell receptor (beta chain) was found in a study of blood T cell repertoires in COVID-19. Study overall: Sites in the United States, Italy and Spain provided acute and convalescent COVID-19 samples.

Between the trimmed V and J ends, which lost 7 bases and 6 bases, there was a span of 22 bases. The V gene's germline CDR1 is LNHDA and CDR2 SQIVND (reference sequence). The CDR3 length is 16 residues. In the source study's methods: Amplification of reference gene primers was used by the study to estimate nucleated cell counts. Clones were sequenced by immunoSEQ multiplex PCR, and TCRdb holds only the in-frame ones, with some missing. D and trimming come from the DNA, and the V and J calls and clone size come from that table. Among 200,000 to 250,000 clones, around 86% were seen once, and the ten largest hold 10% to 13%. Seattle's enrolled individuals joined amid active infection and were then monitored longitudinally.

The chain has TRBV19 and TRBJ1-5; a weak D match, TRBD1 (6 bases). This clonotype originated in a woman aged 50 to 60 with COVID-19, enrolled during active disease. What was sequenced was peripheral blood. CDR3 loop: CASTPPGGGKGQPQHF. CDR3 nucleotides: TGTGCCAGTACCCCCCCCGGGGGGGGCAAGGGTCAGCCCCAGCATTTT.